This TCR beta chain was observed in a study of OX40 agonist ivuxolimab in advanced cancers. Turning to the study itself: The dose-escalation group included hepatocellular carcinoma, melanoma, renal cell carcinoma and head and neck cancer. Aged about 20 to 85 with a mean of approximately 60 years, they were more than 80% male. Findings of the study overall: Certain nonresponders additionally had low normalized T-cell clonal expansion.

The V gene's germline CDR1 is SGHNT and CDR2 YENEEA. Between the trimmed V and J ends, which lost 5 bases and 2 bases, there was a span of 19 bases. The CDR3 spans 16 residues. Libraries were prepared by immunoSEQ multiplex PCR; TCRdb keeps only in-frame clonotypes and omits some of them. The sample includes roughly 60,000 clones, 70% to 90% of them seen just once. To note about this clone: Its antigen is as yet unknown.

The chain couples TRBV11-3 to TRBJ2-7; TRBD1 might be the D (6 bases). The TCR sequence derives from an adult with an advanced solid tumor such as melanoma, head and neck, liver or kidney cancer. Sequences were derived from CD4+ or CD8+ T cells sorted from blood, sampled in a trial of the OX40 agonist ivuxolimab. CDR3 sequence reads: CASSPVNRATAYEQYF. CDR3 bases: TGTGCCAGCAGCCCCGTAAACAGGGCTACCGCCTACGAGCAGTACTTC. Full variable domain (rest looked up from reference TRBV11-3 and TRBJ2-7): EAGVVQSPRYKIIEKKQPVAFWCNPISGHNTLYWYLQNLGQGPELLIRYENEEAVDDSQLPKDRFSAERLKGVDSTLKIQPAELGDSAVYLCASSPVNRATAYEQYFGPGTRLTVT.